These T cell receptor beta chains were read from a single sample in a study of identical twins. TCRdb re-derived calls from the 5' RACE reads in MiXCR, one entry per CDR3 protein. The sample includes approximately 890,000 distinct CDR3 sequences, around 12% of them seen just once. The same specimen was also included in a second study, on yellow fever vaccine responses in identical twins.

The sequencing input was PBMCs. These receptors came from a woman between 18 and 30 years old in good health. Both conserved end residues are part of each CDR3.

v_call cdr3_aa
TRBV7-9 CASSLKGFTDTQYF
TRBV15 CATSISGTDYGYTF
TRBV12-3/TRBV12-4 CASSFETAANNEQFF
TRBV20-1 CSARLQAQGLVQYF
TRBV7-8 CASSHSRGLESPLHF
TRBV6-1 CASRPRQGAADTQYF
TRBV28 CASSPHGGNHSPLHF
TRBV12-3/TRBV12-4 CASSYGNYGYTF
TRBV12-3/TRBV12-4 CASTDGLAGGVYEQYF
TRBV12-3/TRBV12-4 CASTRAGGGHEQFF
TRBV29-1 CSVEVVGNTIYF
TRBV4-1 CASSQIQVAGMNTEAFF
TRBV6-6 CASSYEDRSYNEQFF
TRBV29-1 CSVEGRGQNTEAFF
TRBV20-1 CSASPGTGMLEQYF
TRBV24-1 CATSPGEYNEQFF
TRBV10-3 CAITESVTDTQYF
TRBV20-1 CSAPSEGGAGNTQYF
TRBV29-1 CSVEDLRQGFYEQYF
TRBV20-1 CSARGVGDTQYF
TRBV15 CATSTSRPFEELFF
TRBV3-1 CASSPQGRGYEQYF
TRBV12-3/TRBV12-4 CASRRSVNTGELFF
TRBV15 CATSYETSGSGLETQYF